The clone carrying this TCR beta chain was counted only a few times. Its antigen is unknown. CDR3 length: 14 residues. Trimming shortened V by 3 bases and J by 0 bases, and 9 bases separated the two germline ends. Germline CDR1 and CDR2: LGHNA and YSLEER. A second about 6 to 12 cycle PCR used barcoded and J-beta primers. TCRdb re-called the 5' RACE reads with MiXCR, one entry per CDR3 protein. The repertoire holds about 640,000 distinct CDR3 sequences, with 40% to 45% as singletons. The data belong to a study of blood T cells in healthy people across ages. Study-wide results and caveats: CMV status of donors was not determined, possibly confounding expanded clonotype changes. Relative to aged donors, long-lived donors carried more naive CD4+ cells and displayed higher diversity.

The chain uses TRBV4-3 and TRBJ2-7, with unresolved D. Material for sequencing was blood. This sequence originates from a man older than 75 in good health. CDR3 bases: TGCGCCAGCAGCCACGGTCAGAGCTCCTACGAGCAGTACTTC. This translates into CASSHGQSSYEQYF.